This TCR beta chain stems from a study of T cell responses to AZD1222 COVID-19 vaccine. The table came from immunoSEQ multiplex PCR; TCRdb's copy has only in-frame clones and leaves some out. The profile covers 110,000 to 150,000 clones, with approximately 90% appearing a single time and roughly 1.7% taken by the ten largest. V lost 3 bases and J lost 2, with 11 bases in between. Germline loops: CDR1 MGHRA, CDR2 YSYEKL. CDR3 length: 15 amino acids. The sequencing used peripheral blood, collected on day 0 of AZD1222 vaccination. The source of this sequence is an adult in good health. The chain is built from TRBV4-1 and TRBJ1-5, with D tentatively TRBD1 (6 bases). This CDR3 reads CASSQTSGGNQPQHF. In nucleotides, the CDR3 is TGCGCCAGCAGCCAGACTTCAGGGGGCAATCAGCCCCAGCATTTT.